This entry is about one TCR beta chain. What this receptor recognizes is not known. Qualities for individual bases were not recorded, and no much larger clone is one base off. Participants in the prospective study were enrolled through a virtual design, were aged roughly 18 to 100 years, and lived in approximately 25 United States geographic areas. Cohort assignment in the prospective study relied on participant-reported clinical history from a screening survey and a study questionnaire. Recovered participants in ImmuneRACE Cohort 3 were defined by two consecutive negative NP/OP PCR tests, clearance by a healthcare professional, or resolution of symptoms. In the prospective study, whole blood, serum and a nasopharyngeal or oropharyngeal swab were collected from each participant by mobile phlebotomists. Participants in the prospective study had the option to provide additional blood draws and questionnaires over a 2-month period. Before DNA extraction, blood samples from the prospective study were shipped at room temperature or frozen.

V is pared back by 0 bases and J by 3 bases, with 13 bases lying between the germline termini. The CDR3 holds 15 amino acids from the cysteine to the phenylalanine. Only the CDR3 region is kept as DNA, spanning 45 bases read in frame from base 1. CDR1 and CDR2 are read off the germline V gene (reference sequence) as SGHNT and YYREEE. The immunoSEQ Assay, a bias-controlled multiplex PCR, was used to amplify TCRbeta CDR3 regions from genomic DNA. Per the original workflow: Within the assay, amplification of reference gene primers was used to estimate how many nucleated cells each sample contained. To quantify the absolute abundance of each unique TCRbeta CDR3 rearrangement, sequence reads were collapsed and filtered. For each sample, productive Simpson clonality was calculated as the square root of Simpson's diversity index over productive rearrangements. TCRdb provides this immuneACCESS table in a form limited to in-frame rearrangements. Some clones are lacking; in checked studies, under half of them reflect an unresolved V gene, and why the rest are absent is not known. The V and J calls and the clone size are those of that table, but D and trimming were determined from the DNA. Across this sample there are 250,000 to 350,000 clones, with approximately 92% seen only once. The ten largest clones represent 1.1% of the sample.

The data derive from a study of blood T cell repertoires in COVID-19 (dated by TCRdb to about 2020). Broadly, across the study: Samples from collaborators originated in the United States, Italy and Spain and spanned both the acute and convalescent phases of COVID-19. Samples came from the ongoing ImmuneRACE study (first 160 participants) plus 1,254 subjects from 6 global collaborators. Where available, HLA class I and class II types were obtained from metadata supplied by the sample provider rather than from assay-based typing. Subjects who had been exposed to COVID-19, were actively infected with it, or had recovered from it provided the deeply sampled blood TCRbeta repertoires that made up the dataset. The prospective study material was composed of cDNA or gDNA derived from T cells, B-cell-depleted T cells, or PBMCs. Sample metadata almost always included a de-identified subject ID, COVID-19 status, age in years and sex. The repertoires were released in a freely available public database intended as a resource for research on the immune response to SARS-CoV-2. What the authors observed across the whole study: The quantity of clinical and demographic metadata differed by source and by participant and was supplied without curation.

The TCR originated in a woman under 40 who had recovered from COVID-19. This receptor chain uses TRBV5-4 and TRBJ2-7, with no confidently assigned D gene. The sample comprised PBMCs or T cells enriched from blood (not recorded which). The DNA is TGTGCCAGCAGCTTGGACACCCCCGCCCACTACGAGCAGTACTTC. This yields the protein CASSLDTPAHYEQYF.